This T cell receptor beta chain stems from a study of identifying expanded T cells in peripheral blood. The CDR3 loop spans 17 amino acids. Germline values: CDR1 SEHNR, CDR2 FQNEAQ (reference sequence). Trimming removed 3 bases from V and 0 bases from J, with 17 bases in between. Using immunoSEQ multiplex PCR, the repertoire was profiled, and TCRdb retains in-frame clones only, with some absent. There are about 100,000 clones in the sample; about nine tenths occur only once, and over 12% lies in the top ten. Sequenced sample: blood. The J gene is TRBJ1-1, the V gene TRBV7-9, with D possibly matching TRBD1 (5 bases). This TCR was recovered from a person aged 18 to 75 in good health. The CDR3 loop is CASSLIGTRTMNTEAFF. CDR3 in DNA: TGTGCCAGCAGCTTGATCGGGACGAGGACGATGAACACTGAAGCTTTCTTT.